The clone carrying this TCR beta chain appeared once. Patients in Seattle were enrolled during active infection, then followed longitudinally. In the original analysis: Amplification with reference gene primers provided the estimates of nucleated cell counts. The repertoire was sequenced with immunoSEQ multiplex PCR; TCRdb's copy has only in-frame clones and lacks some. Clone size and V and J calls were adopted from that table, with D and trimming inferred from the DNA. This sample carries about 150,000 clones, roughly 80% of them seen once, and the ten largest clones take about 12%. The ends lost 3 bases at V and 6 bases at J; junction bases unmatched: 2. Germline CDR1 and CDR2: LNHDA and SQIVND (reference sequence). The CDR3 covers 14 residues. The entry originates in a study of blood T cell repertoires in COVID-19. Overall study context: COVID-19 samples, acute and convalescent, were from the United States, Italy and Spain. Sample material is recorded as cDNA or gDNA derived from T cells, B-cell-depleted T cells, or PBMCs.

The TCR originated in a woman aged 55-69 years with COVID-19, enrolled during active disease. The source material was peripheral blood. The chain carries TRBV19 and TRBJ1-2, with 12 bases lining up with TRBD1. CDR3 coding DNA: TGTGCCAGTAGTATCTGGGACAGGGGGCATGGCTACACCTTC. This encodes CASSIWDRGHGYTF.